This passage covers 17 T cell receptor beta chains from one sample sequenced in a study of CD8 T cells in Susac syndrome. With random hexamers, roughly 0.45 to 1 ug RNA was reverse transcribed. TCRdb re-called the immunoSEQ multiplex PCR reads through MiXCR, storing one row per CDR3 protein. The sample records some 120,000 distinct CDR3 sequences, 85% to 95% being singletons. Sequenced: CD4+ T cells from PBMCs. The receptors were gathered from a human donor in good health.

V gene TRBV28 combines with J gene TRBJ2-1; D may be TRBD1 or TRBD2 (5 bases each). CDR3 size: 15 residues. V was cut by 3 bases and J by 3 bases, with 12 bases left in between. Germline CDR1 and CDR2: MDHEN and SYDVKM. CDR3 sequence (DNA): TGTGCCAGCAGTTTTGGGGGAGAGGTCTACAATGAGCAGTTCTTC. As protein: CASSFGGEVYNEQFF. The complete variable domain, with remaining parts taken from reference TRBV28 and TRBJ2-1, reads DVKVTQSSRYLVKRTGEKVFLECVQDMDHENMFWYRQDPGLGLRLIYFSYDVKMKEKGDIPEGYSVSREKKERFSLILESASTNQTSMYLCASSFGGEVYNEQFFGPGTRLTVL.

The chain joins TRBV4-3 to TRBJ2-1; TRBD2 matches 12 bases. Germline assignment: CDR1 LGHNA and CDR2 YSLEER. This CDR3 comprises 13 residues. Trimming at V came to 0 bases and at J to 15 bases, leaving 3 bases not matched to a gene. CDR3 loop: CASSQEGLAGPFF. For the CDR3, the DNA is TGCGCCAGCAGCCAAGAAGGACTAGCGGGACCGTTCTTC.

The chain employs TRBV7-9 and TRBJ1-5, with a possible D match to TRBD1 (6 bases). CDR3 length: 14 residues. V lost 4 bases to trimming and J lost 5 bases, with 12 bases between them. The germline V gene encodes CDR1 SEHNR and CDR2 FQNEAQ (reference sequence). The CDR3 spells CASSSQGGDQPQHF. The CDR3 DNA sequence: TGTGCCAGCAGCTCACAGGGAGGAGATCAGCCCCAGCATTTT.

The chain links TRBV12-3 or TRBV12-4 to TRBJ2-5; 9 bases are a match to TRBD1. CDR3 length: 13 amino acids. With 6 bases clipped from V and 5 bases from J, the junction kept 4 bases outside the gene matches. CDR3: CASRDRGWETQYF. CDR3 coding DNA: TGTGCCAGCAGAGACAGGGGGTGGGAGACCCAGTACTTC.

The genes are TRBV30 and TRBJ2-7; D is ambiguous. CDR1 is GTSNPN, CDR2 SVGIG, per germline (reference sequence). This CDR3 spans 13 amino acids. V gave up 4 bases and J gave up 2 bases, with 12 bases separating them. The CDR3 sequence is CAWKRVVTYEQYF. The CDR3 region has the DNA TGTGCCTGGAAAAGGGTTGTGACCTACGAGCAGTACTTC.

This sequence joins TRBV6-1 and TRBJ2-5, with 8 bases aligning to TRBD1. CDR1 MNHNS and CDR2 SASEGT come from the germline V gene. The V and J ends lost 5 bases and 7 bases, in that order; junction bases with no gene match: 15. CDR3 length: 16 residues. The DNA of the CDR3 is TGTGCCAGCAGTCCGCCCGGGACAGGCGAAAGTACGACCCAGTACTTC. Translated, it gives CASSPPGTGESTTQYF.

This clonotype was recorded once. This chain links TRBV9 with TRBJ2-2; 10 bases line up with TRBD2. Per germline, CDR1 SGDLS and CDR2 YYNGEE. V lost 4 bases to trimming and J lost 4 bases; unmatched junction nucleotides: 7. The CDR3 has 16 amino acids. Here the CDR3 reads CASSPRQREGTGELFF. In DNA, the CDR3 is TGTGCCAGCAGCCCAAGACAGCGGGAGGGCACCGGGGAGCTGTTTTTT.

The V and J genes are TRBV29-1 and TRBJ2-5; TRBD1 or TRBD2 may be the D gene (5 bases each). The CDR3 is made up of 10 amino acids. V was pared by 4 bases and J by 6 bases, with 6 bases between. Germline V CDR1 and CDR2: SQVTM, ANQGSEA. CDR3 sequence (DNA): TGCAGCGTTGGGGGACAGACCCAGTACTTC. Protein product: CSVGGQTQYF.

The chain links TRBV18 to TRBJ2-6; TRBD2 agrees at 7 bases. V was clipped by 7 bases and J by 2 bases; unmatched bases: 11. The CDR3 totals 17 residues. CDR1 and CDR2 (germline): KGHSH, LQKENI. This chain's CDR3 is CASFPRREGTGANVLTF. CDR3 nucleotide sequence: TGTGCCAGCTTCCCGAGGAGGGAGGGAACTGGGGCCAACGTCCTGACTTTC.

The chain has TRBV30 and TRBJ2-7, with D perhaps being TRBD1 or TRBD2 (5 bases each). Germline CDR1 reads GTSNPN; CDR2 reads SVGIG (reference sequence). The V gene lost 2 bases and the J gene lost 6 bases, with 8 bases spanning the gap. This CDR3 has 11 amino acids. CDR3 sequence (DNA): TGTGCCTGGAGTTGGGGGAGCGAGCAGTACTTC. It encodes CAWSWGSEQYF.

This chain joins TRBV4-1 and TRBJ2-7, with TRBD2 as a possible D gene (5 bases). Germline loops: CDR1 MGHRA, CDR2 YSYEKL. This CDR3 region has 17 residues. V was cut by 1 base and J by 3 bases, with 19 bases left in between. The CDR3 nucleotides read TGCGCCAGCAGCCAAGCCCGTGTAGCGCTCTATTACTACGAGCAGTACTTC. Its translation: CASSQARVALYYYEQYF.

This CDR3 reads CSARDWTGGLETQYF. CDR3 in DNA: TGCAGTGCTAGAGATTGGACAGGGGGATTGGAGACCCAGTACTTC. The chain joins TRBV20-1 to TRBJ2-5; 10 positions agree with TRBD1. V was pared by 0 bases and J by 5 bases, with 6 bases of the junction left unmatched. Germline CDR1 DFQATT, CDR2 SNEGSKA (reference sequence). This CDR3 is 15 amino acids long.

This clonotype was picked up one time. The V and J genes are TRBV7-9 and TRBJ1-6; 10 bases map to TRBD1. The CDR3 has 14 residues. Germline lookup yields CDR1 SEHNR and CDR2 FQNEAQ (reference sequence). The trim removed 5 bases at V and 8 bases at J, leaving 3 bases unmatched. CDR3 sequence reads: CASSPGQGYSPLHF. CDR3 nucleotides: TGTGCCAGCAGCCCGGGACAGGGGTATTCACCCCTCCACTTT.

This sequence joins TRBV29-1 and TRBJ2-1; TRBD1 matches at 11 bases. Looked up from germline, CDR1 is SQVTM and CDR2 is ANQGSEA. V lost 7 bases and J lost 6; bases outside the gene matches: 5. This CDR3 comprises 13 residues. CDR3 loop: CSASGTGGNEQFF. The DNA for the CDR3 is TGCAGCGCCTCCGGGACAGGGGGCAATGAGCAGTTCTTC.

The chain couples TRBV6-2 or TRBV6-3 to TRBJ2-2; 8 positions match TRBD1. Germline V gives CDR1 MNHEY, CDR2 SVGEGT. J gave up 6 bases and V 5 bases, and 5 bases lay outside the gene matches. The CDR3 contains 14 residues. The CDR3 region has the DNA TGTGCCAGCAGTCCCGGGACAGGTCCCGGGGAGCTGTTTTTT. Translation: CASSPGTGPGELFF.

The chain uses TRBV6-6 and TRBJ2-1; either TRBD1 or TRBD2 may supply D (6 bases each). The germline gives CDR1 MNHNY, CDR2 SVGAGI (reference sequence). Deletions cut 6 bases from V and 5 bases from J, with 20 bases between. This CDR3 is 16 amino acids long. CDR3 DNA: TGTGCCAGCAGACGAGGGGGGTTGGCGGAAGACAATGAGCAGTTCTTC. It codes for CASRRGGLAEDNEQFF.

J is TRBJ2-6 and V is TRBV20-1; TRBD1 or TRBD2 may be the D gene (7 bases each). V was trimmed by 6 bases and J by 1 base, leaving 10 bases between them. CDR1 and CDR2 (germline): DFQATT, SNEGSKA (reference sequence). The CDR3 covers 14 residues. CDR3 amino acids: CSARGGSGANVLTF. The CDR3 DNA sequence: TGCAGTGCCAGGGGGGGGTCTGGGGCCAACGTCCTGACTTTC.